This T cell receptor (beta chain) was found in a study of OX40 agonist ivuxolimab in advanced cancers. Details on this clone: Its antigen remains unidentified.

Germline CDR1 reads SGDLS; CDR2 reads YYNGEE. The CDR3 runs 15 residues. The V end was cut by 3 bases, the J end by 0 bases, with 12 bases between. Study-wide results and limits: Both blood CD4+ and CD8+ T cells showed clonal growth by week 6 at 0.1 to 3.0 mg/kg.

Measured with immunoSEQ multiplex PCR; TCRdb has only the in-frame clones, and not every one. The table shows approximately 45,000 clones, with approximately 91% occurring only once. Sequenced here: CD4+ or CD8+ T cells sorted from blood, sampled in a trial of the OX40 agonist ivuxolimab. The sequence was collected from an adult with an advanced solid tumor such as melanoma, head and neck, liver or kidney cancer. The genes are TRBV9 and TRBJ1-2; tentatively, D is TRBD1 (6 bases). CDR3 nucleotides: TGTGCCAGCAGCGAGGGGGTCGAAGCTAACTATGGCTACACCTTC. Translating gives CASSEGVEANYGYTF.